The 8 T cell receptor beta chains given below trace back to one sample, sequenced in a study of regulatory T cells in long-lasting Graves disease. Combining iRepertoire HTBI primers with Arm-PCR of CDR3 regions, the authors built TCR beta libraries. From the multiplex PCR reads, TCRdb called clonotypes with MiXCR, one entry per CDR3 protein. The top ten clones hold less than 9% of a sample with around 460,000 distinct CDR3 sequences, 20% to 25% of them seen once. Noted time point: persistent/refractory GD, antithyroid drugs over 5 years with positive TRAb. The TCR library was made from RNA that had been extracted from PBMCs in TRIzol. This specimen consisted of peripheral blood mononuclear cells (PBMCs), obtained when the disease was refractory, from a patient treated with antithyroid drugs. The receptor source for this set is a female donor with Graves disease.

This clonotype was seen a few times. V usage is TRBV5-1 and J usage is TRBJ1-6; D perhaps matches TRBD1 (6 bases). Germline CDR1 reads SGHRS; CDR2 reads YFSETQ. The length of the CDR3 is 14 residues. The germline V and J ends were trimmed by 2 bases and 8 bases, with 11 bases remaining between them. This CDR3 is CASSFLDRDSPLHF. In DNA, the CDR3 is TGCGCCAGCAGCTTCCTGGACAGAGATTCACCCCTCCACTTT.

V and J are TRBV10-3 and TRBJ1-1; D may be TRBD1 (6 bases). V lost 0 bases and J 8 bases, leaving 10 bases between the germline ends. This CDR3 contains 13 residues. The germline CDR1 and CDR2 sequences are ENHRY and SYGVKD. The CDR3 sequence: CAISESGGGEAFF. CDR3 sequence (DNA): TGTGCCATCAGTGAGTCGGGGGGGGGCGAAGCTTTCTTT.

This clonotype was counted at least ten times. The V call is TRBV28, the J call TRBJ1-5, with D possibly matching TRBD1 (5 bases). This CDR3 is built from 14 residues. CDR1 and CDR2 (germline): MDHEN, SYDVKM. Trimming took off 6 bases at V and 1 base at J, with 10 bases between the two ends. Here the CDR3 DNA reads TGTGCCAGCAGATCAGGGTTAAGCAATCAGCCCCAGCATTTT. Amino acid sequence: CASRSGLSNQPQHF.

The chain carries TRBV10-2 and TRBJ1-1; maybe TRBD1 (5 bases). With 3 bases removed from V and 3 bases from J, the gap between germline ends came to 14 bases. This CDR3 has 15 amino acids. The V gene's germline CDR1 is WSHSY and CDR2 SAAADI. In DNA form, the CDR3 reads TGCGCCAGCAGTGAAGAGGGACCGACCTACACTGAAGCTTTCTTT. It codes for CASSEEGPTYTEAFF.

This clonotype was seen repeatedly, ten times or more. V gene TRBV6-1 combines with J gene TRBJ2-7; no clear D gene. V was clipped by 1 base and J by 3 bases, with 10 bases between them. The germline V gene has CDR1 MNHNS and CDR2 SASEGT. The CDR3 has 14 amino acids. The CDR3 nucleotides are TGTGCCAGCAGTGAAGGGCAGGTCTACTACGAGCAGTACTTC. It codes for CASSEGQVYYEQYF.

This clonotype was seen just once. One base away lies a much larger clone, so this may be a sequencing read error. The chain employs TRBV12-3 or TRBV12-4 and TRBJ1-1; D possibly corresponds to TRBD1 (5 bases). The CDR3 extends over 14 amino acids. The V and J ends lost 5 bases and 4 bases respectively, with 14 bases between them. In DNA form, the CDR3 reads TGTGCCAGCAGTGACAAGGGGCGAGGCACTGAAGCTTTCTTT. Protein: CASSDKGRGTEAFF.

This clonotype appeared a few times. The V gene is TRBV11-2, the J gene TRBJ2-5; tentative D call: TRBD2 (6 bases). The CDR3 covers 16 residues. Between the trimmed V and J ends, which lost 4 bases and 5 bases, there was a span of 20 bases. Germline V gene lookup returns CDR1 SGHAT and CDR2 FQNNGV. CDR3: CASSYGLAAGQETQYF. Here the CDR3 DNA reads TGTGCCAGCAGCTATGGGTTGGCAGCGGGTCAGGAGACCCAGTACTTC.

The chain has TRBV28 and TRBJ2-2, with D unresolved. Trimming shortened V by 6 bases and J by 1 base, and 9 bases separated the two germline ends. Germline V CDR1 and CDR2: MDHEN, SYDVKM. CDR3 length equals 14 residues. Written as DNA, the CDR3 is TGTGCCAGCAGCTCGTCAGGGAACACCGGGGAGCTGTTTTTT. This codes for CASSSSGNTGELFF.